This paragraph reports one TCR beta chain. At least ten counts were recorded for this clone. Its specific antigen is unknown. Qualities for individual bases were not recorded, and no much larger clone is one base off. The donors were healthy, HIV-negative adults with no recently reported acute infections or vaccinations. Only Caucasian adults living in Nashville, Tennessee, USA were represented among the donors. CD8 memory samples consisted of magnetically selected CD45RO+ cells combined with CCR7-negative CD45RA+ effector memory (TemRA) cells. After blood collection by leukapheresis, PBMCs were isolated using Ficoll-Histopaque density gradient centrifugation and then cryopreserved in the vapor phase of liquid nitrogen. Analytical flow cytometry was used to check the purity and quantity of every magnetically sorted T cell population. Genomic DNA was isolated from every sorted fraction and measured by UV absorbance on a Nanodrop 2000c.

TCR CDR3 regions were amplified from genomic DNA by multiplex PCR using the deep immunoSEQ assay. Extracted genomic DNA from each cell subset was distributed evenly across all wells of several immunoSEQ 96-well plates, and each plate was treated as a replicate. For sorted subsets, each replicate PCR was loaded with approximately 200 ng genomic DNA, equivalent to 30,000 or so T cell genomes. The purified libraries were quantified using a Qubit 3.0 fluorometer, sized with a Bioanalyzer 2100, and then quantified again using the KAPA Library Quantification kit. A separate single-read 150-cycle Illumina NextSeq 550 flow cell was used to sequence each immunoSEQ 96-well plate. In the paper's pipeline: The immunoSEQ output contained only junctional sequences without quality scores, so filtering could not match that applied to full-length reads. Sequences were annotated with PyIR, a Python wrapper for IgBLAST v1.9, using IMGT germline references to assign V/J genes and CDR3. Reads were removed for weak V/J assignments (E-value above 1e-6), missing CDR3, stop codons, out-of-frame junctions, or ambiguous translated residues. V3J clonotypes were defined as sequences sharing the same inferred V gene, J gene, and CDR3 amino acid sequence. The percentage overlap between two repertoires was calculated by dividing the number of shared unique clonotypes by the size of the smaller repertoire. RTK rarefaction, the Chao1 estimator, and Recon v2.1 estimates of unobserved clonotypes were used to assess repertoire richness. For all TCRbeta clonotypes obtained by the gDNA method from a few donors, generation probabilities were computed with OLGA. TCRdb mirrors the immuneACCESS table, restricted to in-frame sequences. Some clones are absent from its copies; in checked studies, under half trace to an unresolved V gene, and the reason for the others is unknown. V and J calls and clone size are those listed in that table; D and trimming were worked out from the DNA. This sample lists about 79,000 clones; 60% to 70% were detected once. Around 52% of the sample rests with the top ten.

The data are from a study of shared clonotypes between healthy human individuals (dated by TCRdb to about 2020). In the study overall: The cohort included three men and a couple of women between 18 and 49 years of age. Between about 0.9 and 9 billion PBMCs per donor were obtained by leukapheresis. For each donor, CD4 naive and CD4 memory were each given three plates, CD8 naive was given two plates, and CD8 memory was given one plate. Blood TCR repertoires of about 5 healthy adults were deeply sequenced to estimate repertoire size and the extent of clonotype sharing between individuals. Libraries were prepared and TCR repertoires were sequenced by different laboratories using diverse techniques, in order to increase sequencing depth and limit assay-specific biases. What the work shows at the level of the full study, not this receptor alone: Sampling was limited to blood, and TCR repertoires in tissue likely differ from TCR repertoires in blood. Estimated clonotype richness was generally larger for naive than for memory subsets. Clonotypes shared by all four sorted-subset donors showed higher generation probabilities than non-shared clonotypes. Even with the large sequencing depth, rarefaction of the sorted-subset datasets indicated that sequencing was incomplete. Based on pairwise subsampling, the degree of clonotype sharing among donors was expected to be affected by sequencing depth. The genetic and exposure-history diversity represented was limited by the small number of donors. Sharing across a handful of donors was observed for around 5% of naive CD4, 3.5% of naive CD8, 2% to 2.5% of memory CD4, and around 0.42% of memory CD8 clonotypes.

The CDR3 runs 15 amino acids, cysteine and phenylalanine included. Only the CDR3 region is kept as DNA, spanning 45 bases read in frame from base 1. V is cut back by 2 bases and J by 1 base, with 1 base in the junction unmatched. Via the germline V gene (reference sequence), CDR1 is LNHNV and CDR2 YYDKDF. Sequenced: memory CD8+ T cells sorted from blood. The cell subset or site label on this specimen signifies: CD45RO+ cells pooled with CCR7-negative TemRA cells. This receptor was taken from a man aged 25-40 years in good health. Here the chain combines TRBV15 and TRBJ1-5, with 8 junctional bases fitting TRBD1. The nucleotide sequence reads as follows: TGTGCCACCAGCAGACAGGGGGCCAGCAATCAGCCCCAGCATTTT. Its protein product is CATSRQGASNQPQHF.